The 25 T cell receptor beta chains below all came from one sample that was sequenced in a study of blood T cell repertoires in COVID-19 (dated by TCRdb to the early 2020s). The library was built by means of the immunoSEQ multiplex PCR assay. TCRdb took over this immuneACCESS table, retaining in-frame rearrangements with V and J assigned. Such tables are incomplete; in checked studies, under half of the missing clones stem from an unresolved V gene, and the remainder is unexplained. Within this sample are approximately 90,000 clones, with approximately 81% of them counted one time only. Over 35% of the sample belongs to the ten largest clones. Sequencing was carried out using peripheral blood. These receptor sequences come from an elderly man with acute or convalescent COVID-19.

CDR3 nucleotides: TGCAGCGTCGCGGGACAGGGGAACACTGAAGCTTTCTTT. Translated: CSVAGQGNTEAFF. V gene TRBV29-1 combines with J gene TRBJ1-1; 9 bases agree with TRBD1. J gave up 1 base and V 6 bases, and 3 bases lay outside the gene matches. CDR1 and CDR2 from the germline V gene are SQVTM and ANQGSEA. This CDR3 region has 13 residues.

The chain uses TRBV20-1 and TRBJ2-7; D perhaps matches TRBD2 (7 bases). Germline lookup yields CDR1 DFQATT and CDR2 SNEGSKA (reference sequence). The CDR3 runs 11 residues. V dropped 8 bases and J dropped 5 bases, with 13 bases sitting between them. The CDR3 nucleotides read TGCAGTCCGCGGGGGCTAGACGAGCAGTACTTC. Protein product: CSPRGLDEQYF.

The chain carries TRBV5-4 and TRBJ1-6; 10 bases map to TRBD1. Trimming took 2 bases from V and 9 from J; bases not matched to a gene: 5. Per the germline V gene, CDR1 is SGHNT and CDR2 is YYREEE (reference sequence). The CDR3 is made up of 15 amino acids. The CDR3 region has the DNA TGTGCCAGCAGCTTACAGACAGGGGGCCTTTCACCCCTCCACTTT. Translating it yields CASSLQTGGLSPLHF.

The chain uses TRBV15 and TRBJ2-3; D unclear. CDR3 size: 15 residues. CDR1 is LNHNV and CDR2 is YYDKDF in the germline V gene (reference sequence). V was cut by 5 bases and J by 2 bases, with 14 bases left in between. The CDR3 DNA follows: TGTGCCACCAGCCTATCGGCGGAAGTCACAGATACGCAGTATTTT. Encoded protein: CATSLSAEVTDTQYF.

Regarding this clone: An end of the junction does not agree with germline; a read error may underlie this. CDR3: CATSDSPGTGAGRFF. CDR3 nucleotide sequence: TGTGCCACCAGTGACAGCCCCGGGACAGGTGCCGGAAGGTTCTTC. The chain has TRBV24-1 and TRBJ2-4; 8 nucleotides line up with TRBD1. The CDR3 contains 15 residues. Germline CDR1 and CDR2: KGHDR and SFDVKD.

About this clone: The junction and the germline gene differ at one end; a read error may be behind it. The rearrangement joins TRBV7-7 to TRBJ2-7; D is perhaps TRBD2 (6 bases). The CDR3 has 15 amino acids. The germline V gene has CDR1 SSHAT and CDR2 FNYEAQ (reference sequence). This CDR3 reads CASSLSPAGGYEQYF. CDR3 coding DNA: TGTGCTAGCAGCTTATCCCCAGCCGGGGGATACGAGCAGTACTTC.

This sequence joins TRBV6-2 or TRBV6-3 and TRBJ2-7, with 7 bases aligning to TRBD2. V shed 6 bases, J shed 0 bases, and the junction held 8 bases outside the gene matches. CDR1 and CDR2 (germline): MNHEY, SVGEGT. CDR3 length: 15 residues. DNA for the CDR3: TGTGCCAGCAGACCTTCCCGGGACTACTCCTACGAGCAGTACTTC. Residues: CASRPSRDYSYEQYF.

The chain has TRBV10-3 and TRBJ2-7; 8 positions match TRBD1. There are 15 residues in the CDR3. V was clipped by 5 bases and J by 0 bases; unmatched bases: 6. Per the germline V gene, CDR1 is ENHRY and CDR2 is SYGVKD. The CDR3 coding sequence is TGTGCCATCAGTAGACAGGGGTCCTACTCCTACGAGCAGTACTTC. Protein: CAISRQGSYSYEQYF.

The gene calls are TRBV3-1 (or the pseudogene TRBV3-2) and TRBJ2-5; 7 nucleotides line up with TRBD2. With 3 bases clipped from V and 2 bases from J, the junction kept 12 bases outside the gene matches. Germline lookup yields CDR1 LGHDT and CDR2 YNNKEL (reference sequence). CDR3 length: 17 amino acids. CDR3 DNA sequence: TGTGCCAGCAGCCAGGAACTTGGCGGGAGACTTCAAGAGACCCAGTACTTC. This encodes CASSQELGGRLQETQYF.

The chain is built from TRBV27 and TRBJ1-2; tentatively, D is TRBD1 (5 bases). This CDR3 has 14 residues. V lost 3 bases and J 0 bases, leaving 8 bases between the germline ends. Germline V CDR1 and CDR2: MNHEY, SMNVEV (reference sequence). The CDR3 nucleotides read TGTGCCAGCAGTTTTGGGACTGCTAACTATGGCTACACCTTC. Translation: CASSFGTANYGYTF.

The V call is TRBV28, the J call TRBJ1-3; 9 bases line up with TRBD1. V lost 8 bases to trimming and J lost 2 bases; unmatched junction nucleotides: 10. This CDR3 has 16 amino acids. The V gene's germline CDR1 is MDHEN and CDR2 SYDVKM. CDR3: CASHGGWTGAGNTIYF. The CDR3 DNA is TGTGCCAGCCACGGGGGTTGGACAGGGGCTGGAAACACCATATATTTT.

The rearrangement joins TRBV7-2 to TRBJ2-2; 9 nucleotides align to TRBD2. CDR1 and CDR2 from the germline V gene are SGHTA and FQGNSA. The V and J ends lost 1 base and 6 bases, in that order; junction bases with no gene match: 12. The CDR3 covers 18 residues. The CDR3 is CASSLGYYSGSYAGELFF. The CDR3 DNA follows: TGTGCCAGCAGCTTAGGGTACTATAGCGGGAGTTACGCCGGGGAGCTGTTTTTT.

This clone was observed once. The chain has TRBV27 and TRBJ1-3, with D uncertain. The CDR3 extends over 16 amino acids. Germline V gene lookup returns CDR1 MNHEY and CDR2 SMNVEV (reference sequence). Trimming shortened V by 4 bases and J by 4 bases, and 17 bases separated the two germline ends. Here the CDR3 DNA reads TGTGCCAGCAGTTCTTACCGGGAGCCGGGGGGAAACACCATATATTTT. Translation: CASSSYREPGGNTIYF.

V gene TRBV3-1 (or the pseudogene TRBV3-2) combines with J gene TRBJ1-6, with TRBD1 as a possible D gene (6 bases). Germline CDR1 is LGHDT and CDR2 is YNNKEL (reference sequence). This CDR3 contains 13 residues. V lost 3 bases and J 10 bases, leaving 10 bases between the germline ends. The CDR3 DNA reads TGTGCCAGCAGCCAGGGGGCAGGGTCACCCCTCCACTTT. Amino acid sequence: CASSQGAGSPLHF.

The chain has TRBV3-1 (or the pseudogene TRBV3-2) and TRBJ1-1; the match to TRBD1 covers 8 bases. Germline CDR1 is LGHDT and CDR2 is YNNKEL (reference sequence). The CDR3 extends over 16 amino acids. J lost 0 bases, V lost 5 bases, and 8 bases had no gene match. As DNA, the CDR3 is TGTGCCAGCAGCGCCCGACAGGGGATATTGAACACTGAAGCTTTCTTT. It is translated as CASSARQGILNTEAFF.

The gene calls are TRBV7-9 and TRBJ1-2; no clear D gene. Trimming took 4 bases from V and 0 from J, leaving 9 bases between them. Germline V lookup: CDR1 SEHNR, CDR2 FQNEAQ (reference sequence). The length of the CDR3 is 14 residues. CDR3 sequence reads: CASSSVASNYGYTF. The CDR3 bases are TGTGCCAGCAGCTCGGTTGCATCTAACTATGGCTACACCTTC. The full variable domain, its missing parts supplied by reference TRBV7-9 and TRBJ1-2, is DTGVSQNPRHKITKRGQNVTFRCDPISEHNRLYWYRQTLGQGPEFLTYFQNEAQLEKSRLLSDRFSAERPKGSFSTLEIQRTEQGDSAMYLCASSSVASNYGYTFGSGTRLTVV.

The CDR3 nucleotides are TGTGCCAGCAGCCAAGATCGGGGAGGGGAAGGTGGAAACACCATATATTTT. Translating it yields CASSQDRGGEGGNTIYF. The chain combines TRBV4-2 with TRBJ1-3; a possible D gene is TRBD1 (5 bases). Germline V gene sequence: CDR1 LGHNA, CDR2 YNFKEQ. V lost 0 bases, J lost 3 bases, and 15 bases lay in between. CDR3 size: 17 residues.

V and J are TRBV9 and TRBJ2-1; D gene unclear. CDR1 is SGDLS, CDR2 YYNGEE, per germline. Trimming pared 2 bases from V and 6 bases from J, leaving 12 bases between. This CDR3 is built from 14 residues. The CDR3 is CASSVALAPNEQFF. DNA for the CDR3: TGTGCCAGCAGCGTCGCCTTAGCCCCCAATGAGCAGTTCTTC.

This chain joins TRBV20-1 and TRBJ2-7; D may be TRBD2 (5 bases). The germline gives CDR1 DFQATT, CDR2 SNEGSKA (reference sequence). The CDR3 is made up of 13 amino acids. V lost 3 bases and J lost 1, with 10 bases in between. The CDR3 nucleotides are TGCAGTGCTAGTCGGCGGGCTTCCTACGAGCAGTACTTC. Protein sequence: CSASRRASYEQYF.

The V and J genes are TRBV28 and TRBJ1-2, with D unclear. V dropped 6 bases and J dropped 4 bases, with 9 bases sitting between them. Germline-derived CDR1 and CDR2 are MDHEN and SYDVKM. This CDR3 comprises 12 residues. Here the CDR3 reads CASSPRFYGYTF. In DNA, the CDR3 is TGTGCCAGCAGCCCGCGTTTCTATGGCTACACCTTC.

CDR3 sequence: CASRAGQGFGNQPQHF. CDR3 DNA: TGCGCCAGCAGAGCGGGACAGGGGTTTGGCAATCAGCCCCAGCATTTT. This sequence joins TRBV10-2 and TRBJ1-5; 10 bases match TRBD1. V lost 6 bases and J lost 2; bases outside the gene matches: 7. CDR1 is WSHSY and CDR2 is SAAADI in the germline V gene. The CDR3 is 16 residues long.

The chain couples TRBV24-1 to TRBJ2-5, with 10 nucleotides matching TRBD1. Trimming at V came to 5 bases and at J to 6 bases, leaving 11 bases not matched to a gene. CDR3 length: 16 amino acids. The germline CDR1 and CDR2 sequences are KGHDR and SFDVKD. As DNA, the CDR3 is TGTGCCACCAGTGCTACGGGACAGGGGTCGGGGAAGACCCAGTACTTC. Its protein is CATSATGQGSGKTQYF.

This clone was recorded only once. The V gene is TRBV5-6, the J gene TRBJ1-2; D gene ambiguous. The CDR3 is 13 residues long. Germline V gives CDR1 SGHDT, CDR2 YYEEEE. V was pared by 0 bases and J by 4 bases, with 7 bases between. The CDR3 reads CASSLDTSYGYTF. The CDR3 DNA reads TGTGCCAGCAGCTTGGACACCTCCTATGGCTACACCTTC.

V is TRBV5-1 and J is TRBJ2-5; 12 bases match TRBD2. CDR1 and CDR2 from the germline V gene are SGHRS and YFSETQ. With 4 bases clipped from V and 1 base from J, the junction kept 2 bases outside the gene matches. The CDR3 extends over 15 amino acids. Here the CDR3 reads CASSAGLAGQETQYF. Written as DNA, the CDR3 is TGCGCCAGCAGCGCGGGACTAGCGGGCCAAGAGACCCAGTACTTC. Based on the CDR3 plus reference TRBV5-1 and TRBJ2-5, the full variable domain is KAGVTQTPRYLIKTRGQQVTLSCSPISGHRSVSWYQQTPGQGLQFLFEYFSETQRNKGNFPGRFSGRQFSNSRSEMNVSTLELGDSALYLCASSAGLAGQETQYFGPGTRLLVL.

The chain couples TRBV6-5 to TRBJ2-1; TRBD1 aligns across 8 bases. The junction had 15 bases not matched to a gene; V was cut back by 7 bases and J by 10 bases. Germline V CDR1 and CDR2: MNHEY, SVGAGI. This CDR3 contains 15 residues. The CDR3 protein is CASTGDRLYGSEQFF. In DNA, the CDR3 is TGTGCCAGCACCGGGGACAGGCTCTATGGATCGGAGCAGTTCTTC.